The next 29 T cell receptor beta chains were all read from a single sample in a study of regulatory T cells in long-lasting Graves disease. Documented time point: newly diagnosed GD, antithyroid drugs for less than 3 months. The TCR library was made from RNA extracted from PBMCs. In building TCR beta libraries, iRepertoire HTBI primers were used together with Arm-PCR of CDR3 regions. TCRdb re-analysed the multiplex PCR reads in MiXCR, keeping a single row per CDR3 protein. Here the sample spans around 460,000 distinct CDR3 sequences, approximately 15% being singletons. The same specimen was also included in a second study, on T cells in Graves' hyperthyroidism and ophthalmopathy.

The source material was peripheral blood mononuclear cells (PBMCs), sampled at new diagnosis, from a patient treated with antithyroid drugs. The receptors shown here come from a woman between 45 and 60 years old with Graves disease.

This clonotype was counted ten times or more. The chain is built from TRBV6-1 and TRBJ2-7; D might be TRBD1 (5 bases). Germline lookup yields CDR1 MNHNS and CDR2 SASEGT. Trimming took 7 bases from V and 6 from J, leaving 22 bases between them. The CDR3 is 15 amino acids. CDR3 loop: CASTPQGGFIGEQYF. CDR3 nucleotide sequence: TGTGCCAGCACCCCTCAGGGTGGGTTTATTGGCGAGCAGTACTTC.

CDR3 in amino acids: CASSPSGTEYYGYTF. The CDR3 nucleotides read TGCGCCAGCAGTCCCTCCGGGACGGAGTACTATGGCTACACCTTC. The V call is TRBV10-2, the J call TRBJ1-2, with D possibly TRBD1 on 5 matching bases. The CDR3 is 15 amino acids. Germline assignment: CDR1 WSHSY and CDR2 SAAADI. Trimming removed 5 bases from V and 3 bases from J, with 16 bases in between.

This clonotype was picked up many times. The chain is built from TRBV6-1 and TRBJ2-1, with unresolved D. Germline lookup yields CDR1 MNHNS and CDR2 SASEGT. V lost 6 bases, J lost 8 bases, and 14 bases lay in between. The CDR3 is 13 amino acids. The CDR3 here is CASRFGGRDEQFF. As DNA, the CDR3 is TGTGCCAGCAGGTTCGGCGGTCGGGATGAGCAGTTCTTC.

The rearrangement uses TRBV7-6 and TRBJ2-5, with TRBD1 identical over 7 bases. Unmatched junction bases numbered 10, after V lost 4 bases and J lost 2 bases. Germline loops: CDR1 SGHVS, CDR2 FNYEAQ. The CDR3 consists of 16 residues. The CDR3 sequence is CASSSSTQGSQETQYF. The CDR3 DNA is TGTGCCAGCAGCTCGAGCACACAGGGGAGTCAAGAGACCCAGTACTTC. Drawing the rest from reference TRBV7-6 and TRBJ2-5, the complete variable domain is GAGVSQSPRYKVTKRGQDVALRCDPISGHVSLYWYRQALGQGPEFLTYFNYEAQQDKSGLPNDRFSAERPEGSISTLTIQRTEQRDSAMYRCASSSSTQGSQETQYFGPGTRLLVL.

Comments on this clonotype: At one of its ends the junction is not consistent with the germline gene, which may arise from a read error. The chain joins TRBV20-1 to TRBJ2-7; 8 positions match TRBD2. The CDR3 runs to 14 residues. The germline V gene has CDR1 DFQATT and CDR2 SNEGSKA (reference sequence). CDR3 coding DNA: TGCAGTGCTAGACCCCCAGCGGGAGTTTACGGGCAGTACTTC. Protein product: CSARPPAGVYGQYF.

This clonotype was recorded many times. The V and J genes are TRBV2 and TRBJ2-2, with D tentatively TRBD1 (5 bases). The CDR3 totals 15 residues. Trimming shortened V by 2 bases and J by 0 bases, and 7 bases separated the two germline ends. Germline V gene sequence: CDR1 SNHLY, CDR2 FYNNEI. CDR3 region: CASSEQGSNTGELFF. The CDR3 nucleotides are TGTGCCAGCAGTGAACAGGGTTCGAACACCGGGGAGCTGTTTTTT.

The chain uses TRBV4-1 and TRBJ1-1, with D perhaps TRBD1 (5 bases). This CDR3 contains 15 residues. Looked up from germline, CDR1 is MGHRA and CDR2 is YSYEKL. The V end was cut by 3 bases, the J end by 0 bases, with 11 bases between. DNA of the CDR3: TGCGCCAGCAGCCATCTGGGGGAAATGAACACTGAAGCTTTCTTT. Its translation: CASSHLGEMNTEAFF.

The CDR3 sequence is CASSLSYRDRAYEQYF. The CDR3, as DNA: TGTGCCAGCAGCTTATCGTACCGGGACAGGGCGTACGAGCAGTACTTC. The genes are TRBV7-9 and TRBJ2-7; 9 nucleotides line up with TRBD1. The CDR3 is 16 residues long. Trimming took 2 bases from V and 4 from J; bases not matched to a gene: 9. Germline V gene lookup returns CDR1 SEHNR and CDR2 FQNEAQ (reference sequence).

By share, this clonotype ranks as large. The chain recombines TRBV7-3 with TRBJ2-3; possible D gene TRBD1, 6 bases. CDR3 size: 12 residues. The germline V gene has CDR1 SGHTA and CDR2 FQGTGA. Deletions cut 4 bases from V and 8 bases from J, with 10 bases between. This chain's CDR3 is CASSSDSRTQYF. CDR3 nucleotides: TGTGCCAGCAGCTCGGACAGTCGTACGCAGTATTTT. Filled out from reference TRBV7-3 and TRBJ2-3, the complete variable domain reads GAGVSQTPSNKVTEKGKYVELRCDPISGHTALYWYRQSLGQGPEFLIYFQGTGAADDSGLPNDRFFAVRPEGSVSTLKIQRTERGDSAVYLCASSSDSRTQYFGPGTRLTVL.

There are many counts of this clonotype. V gene TRBV2 combines with J gene TRBJ2-3; tentatively, D is TRBD2 (6 bases). The CDR3 runs 13 residues. CDR1 is SNHLY, CDR2 FYNNEI, per germline. The V gene lost 6 bases and the J gene lost 2 bases, with 9 bases spanning the gap. The CDR3 nucleotides are TGTGCCAGCAGCGGGAGACTCACAGATACGCAGTATTTT. Translated, it gives CASSGRLTDTQYF.

The table lists this clonotype with many counts. V usage is TRBV20-1 and J usage is TRBJ2-7; D is ambiguous. The CDR3 is made up of 12 amino acids. Germline V CDR1 and CDR2: DFQATT, SNEGSKA (reference sequence). V was shortened by 3 bases and J by 0 bases, with 6 bases between the two germline ends. The CDR3 DNA is TGCAGTGCTAGGCCGCACTCCTACGAGCAGTACTTC. Translation: CSARPHSYEQYF.

The sample holds many counts of this clonotype. The chain carries TRBV10-3 and TRBJ2-5, with TRBD2 identical over 7 bases. Germline CDR1 and CDR2: ENHRY and SYGVKD. The CDR3 totals 19 residues. J was trimmed by 2 bases and V by 0 bases; bases with no gene match: 15. The CDR3 coding sequence is TGTGCCATCAGTGAGTCGGCGCAGACCCCGGGACTACTACAAGAGACCCAGTACTTC. It specifies CAISESAQTPGLLQETQYF.

This clonotype was seen ten or more times. The CDR3 region is CASSLMGTSNEQFF. In nucleotides, the CDR3 is TGTGCCAGCAGCTTAATGGGGACTAGCAATGAGCAGTTCTTC. The rearrangement joins TRBV7-3 to TRBJ2-1; 8 nucleotides match TRBD2. CDR3 length equals 14 residues. Trimming removed 1 base from V and 6 bases from J; junction bases left unmatched: 2. Germline values: CDR1 SGHTA, CDR2 FQGTGA.

Remarks on this clonotype: Being one base from a much bigger clone, this may be a read error. The chain couples TRBV5-1 to TRBJ1-1; TRBD1 is a possible D gene (5 bases). V dropped 4 bases and J dropped 1 base, with 11 bases sitting between them. The CDR3 runs to 14 residues. Germline CDR1 reads SGHRS; CDR2 reads YFSETQ. CDR3 in amino acids: CASSQGPENTEAFF. The CDR3 DNA reads as TGCGCCAGCAGCCAGGGACCGGAGAACACTGAAGCTTTCTTT.

This clonotype is a singleton in its sample. V and J are TRBV27 and TRBJ2-7; 11 nucleotides match TRBD2. CDR1 is MNHEY, CDR2 SMNVEV, per germline (reference sequence). This CDR3 has 14 residues. The junction had 9 bases not matched to a gene; V was cut back by 7 bases and J by 7 bases. CDR3 bases: TGTGCCAGCAACCGAGATAGCGGGAGGGGTGAGCAGTACTTC. Translation gives CASNRDSGRGEQYF.

This clonotype came up many times. V gene TRBV5-8 combines with J gene TRBJ2-7; TRBD2 agrees at 11 bases. V was pared by 3 bases and J by 5 bases, with 7 bases of the junction left unmatched. The length of the CDR3 is 15 residues. Germline-derived CDR1 and CDR2 are SGHTS and YDEGEE. The CDR3 loop is CASSSRLAGNNEQYF. The CDR3 DNA follows: TGTGCCAGCAGCTCCCGACTAGCGGGAAACAACGAGCAGTACTTC.

This clonotype was detected only a few times. The chain employs TRBV19 and TRBJ2-2; 12 nucleotides line up with TRBD2. Germline CDR1 and CDR2: LNHDA and SQIVND (reference sequence). Unmatched junction bases numbered 14, after V lost 3 bases and J lost 3 bases. There are 20 residues in the CDR3. CDR3 bases: TGTGCCAGTAGTATTAGTTATCGGGCTAGCGGGAGGGTCGACACCGGGGAGCTGTTTTTT. Translated: CASSISYRASGRVDTGELFF.

This clonotype was recorded at least ten times. The rearrangement links TRBV5-1 to TRBJ2-1; weak D call: TRBD2 (6 bases). Germline assignment: CDR1 SGHRS and CDR2 YFSETQ. The V and J ends lost 4 bases and 1 base respectively, with 18 bases between them. The CDR3 is 17 amino acids. The CDR3 here is CASSPDHLAKSYNEQFF. The CDR3, as DNA: TGCGCCAGCAGCCCAGATCATCTAGCGAAATCCTACAATGAGCAGTTCTTC.

This clonotype was recorded at least ten times. The CDR3 DNA follows: TGTGCCAGCAGGTTCGCAGGGGCCGAAAAACAAGAGACCCAGTACTTC. Amino acids: CASRFAGAEKQETQYF. The rearrangement links TRBV11-2 to TRBJ2-5, with D perhaps matching TRBD1 (6 bases). Germline-derived CDR1 and CDR2 are SGHAT and FQNNGV. Trimming took off 6 bases at V and 2 bases at J, with 19 bases between the two ends. The CDR3 is made up of 16 amino acids.

This clonotype was found a few times. The V gene is TRBV9, the J gene TRBJ2-7, with TRBD2 matching over 8 bases. J was trimmed by 2 bases and V by 1 base; bases with no gene match: 8. The CDR3 totals 16 residues. Looked up from germline, CDR1 is SGDLS and CDR2 is YYNGEE. In DNA, the CDR3 is TGTGCCAGCAGCGTACGAGCGGGAGACACCACCTACGAGCAGTACTTC. This sequence encodes CASSVRAGDTTYEQYF. Full variable domain (rest looked up from reference TRBV9 and TRBJ2-7): DSGVTQTPKHLITATGQRVTLRCSPRSGDLSVYWYQQSLDQGLQFLIQYYNGEERAKGNILERFSAQQFPDLHSELNLSSLELGDSALYFCASSVRAGDTTYEQYFGPGTRLTVT.

There are many counts of this clonotype. This chain links TRBV7-6 with TRBJ2-1; a possible D gene is TRBD2 (5 bases). Trimming took off 1 base at V and 1 base at J, with 11 bases between the two ends. CDR3 length: 16 residues. Germline lookup yields CDR1 SGHVS and CDR2 FNYEAQ. In DNA, the CDR3 is TGTGCCAGCAGCTTAGTACTAGAGAGGTCCTACAATGAGCAGTTCTTC. This translates into CASSLVLERSYNEQFF.

This clonotype was detected many times. The chain recombines TRBV4-1 with TRBJ1-5; 7 bases line up with TRBD1. Germline loops: CDR1 MGHRA, CDR2 YSYEKL. CDR3 size: 16 residues. Germline trimming cut 1 base from V and 2 bases from J; bases unmatched to any gene: 5. The CDR3 loop reads CASSQVQGQRNQPQHF. CDR3 nucleotides: TGCGCCAGCAGCCAAGTGCAGGGACAGCGCAATCAGCCCCAGCATTTT.

This clonotype has just a few counts. V usage is TRBV12-3 or TRBV12-4 and J usage is TRBJ2-3; no firm D call. This CDR3 has 11 residues. V shed 8 bases and J shed 1 base, with 4 bases lying between them. The CDR3 DNA sequence: TGTGCCAGCGGTCGCACAGATACGCAGTATTTT. Translating gives CASGRTDTQYF.

This clonotype has a count of ten or more. This chain connects TRBV6-1 to TRBJ1-1; possible D gene TRBD1, 5 bases. V was clipped by 6 bases and J by 3 bases, with 17 bases between them. The CDR3 contains 15 residues. The germline gives CDR1 MNHNS, CDR2 SASEGT. The DNA of the CDR3 is TGTGCCAGCAGGTGGGGGGAACTGGGAGACACTGAAGCTTTCTTT. This encodes CASRWGELGDTEAFF.

This clonotype turned up a few times. The rearrangement joins TRBV10-3 to TRBJ2-3; D possibly corresponds to TRBD2 (5 bases). Germline V gives CDR1 ENHRY, CDR2 SYGVKD. Trimming took 3 bases from V and 0 from J, leaving 10 bases between them. The CDR3 runs 15 residues. CDR3 loop: CAISDRAGSTDTQYF. Here the CDR3 DNA reads TGTGCCATCAGTGATCGTGCGGGTAGCACAGATACGCAGTATTTT.

In its sample, this clonotype was seen many times. V is TRBV30 and J is TRBJ2-2; D is uncertain. The V gene lost 4 bases and the J gene lost 5 bases, with 14 bases spanning the gap. The CDR3 is 14 amino acids. The germline V gene encodes CDR1 GTSNPN and CDR2 SVGIG (reference sequence). Here the CDR3 reads CAWTTEIGTGELFF. CDR3 nucleotide sequence: TGTGCCTGGACGACCGAAATTGGGACCGGGGAGCTGTTTTTT.

The chain links TRBV9 to TRBJ2-5; the match to TRBD2 covers 11 bases. Losses at the gene ends were 0 bases for V and 2 bases for J; bases not matched to a gene: 9. Germline CDR1 reads SGDLS; CDR2 reads YYNGEE. This CDR3 spans 18 amino acids. CDR3 residues: CASSVAPSGRSGQETQYF. The CDR3, as DNA: TGTGCCAGCAGCGTAGCTCCTAGCGGGAGGTCGGGGCAAGAGACCCAGTACTTC.

In its sample, this clonotype was seen a few times. The chain joins TRBV30 to TRBJ2-3; no definite D call. V lost 5 bases and J lost 0, with 6 bases in between. CDR1 and CDR2 (germline): GTSNPN, SVGIG (reference sequence). The CDR3 extends over 12 amino acids. The CDR3 bases are TGTGCCTGGGGCGGAAGCACAGATACGCAGTATTTT. This gives the protein CAWGGSTDTQYF.

This clonotype came up many times. J is TRBJ1-4 and V is TRBV12-3 or TRBV12-4, with D possibly matching TRBD1 (6 bases). Trimming shortened V by 4 bases and J by 6 bases, and 15 bases separated the two germline ends. CDR3 length equals 15 residues. CDR3 in amino acids: CASSSRDIGYEKLFF. CDR3 nucleotides: TGTGCCAGCAGTTCCCGGGACATTGGATATGAAAAACTGTTTTTT.